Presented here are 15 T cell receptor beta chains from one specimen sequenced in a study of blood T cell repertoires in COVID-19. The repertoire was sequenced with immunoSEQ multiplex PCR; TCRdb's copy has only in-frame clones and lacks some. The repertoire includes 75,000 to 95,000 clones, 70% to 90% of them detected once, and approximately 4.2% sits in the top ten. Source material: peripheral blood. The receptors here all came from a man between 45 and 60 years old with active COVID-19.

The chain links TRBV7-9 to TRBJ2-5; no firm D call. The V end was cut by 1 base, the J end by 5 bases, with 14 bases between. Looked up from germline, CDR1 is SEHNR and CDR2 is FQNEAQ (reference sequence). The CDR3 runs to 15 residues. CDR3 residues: CASSLDSQFGETQYF. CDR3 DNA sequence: TGTGCCAGCAGCTTAGATAGCCAGTTCGGTGAGACCCAGTACTTC.

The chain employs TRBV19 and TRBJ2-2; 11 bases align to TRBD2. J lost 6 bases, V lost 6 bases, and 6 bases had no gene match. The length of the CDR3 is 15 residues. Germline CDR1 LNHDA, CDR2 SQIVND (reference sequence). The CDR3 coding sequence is TGTGCCAGTAGCCAGACTAGCGGGATATCCGGGGAGCTGTTTTTT. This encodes CASSQTSGISGELFF.

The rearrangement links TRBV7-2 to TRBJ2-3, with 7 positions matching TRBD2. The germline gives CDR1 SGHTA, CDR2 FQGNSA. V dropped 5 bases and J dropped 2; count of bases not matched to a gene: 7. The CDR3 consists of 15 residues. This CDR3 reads CASSLIGTTTDTQYF. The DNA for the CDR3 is TGTGCCAGCAGCCTAATAGGGACTACCACAGATACGCAGTATTTT.

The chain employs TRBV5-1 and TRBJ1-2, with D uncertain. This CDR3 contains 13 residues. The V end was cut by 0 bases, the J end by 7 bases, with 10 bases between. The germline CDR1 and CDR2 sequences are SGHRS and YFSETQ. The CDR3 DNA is TGCGCCAGCAGCTTGGACGGGAGAGGTGGCTACACCTTC. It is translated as CASSLDGRGGYTF. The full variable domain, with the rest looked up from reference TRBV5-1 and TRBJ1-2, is KAGVTQTPRYLIKTRGQQVTLSCSPISGHRSVSWYQQTPGQGLQFLFEYFSETQRNKGNFPGRFSGRQFSNSRSEMNVSTLELGDSALYLCASSLDGRGGYTFGSGTRLTVV.

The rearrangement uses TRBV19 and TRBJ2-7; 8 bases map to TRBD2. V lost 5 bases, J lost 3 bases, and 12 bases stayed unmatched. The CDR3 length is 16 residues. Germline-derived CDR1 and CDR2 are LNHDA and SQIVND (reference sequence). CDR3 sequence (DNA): TGTGCCAGTAGTCTCGAGGGCGTAGCGGGGCTCTACGAGCAGTACTTC. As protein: CASSLEGVAGLYEQYF.

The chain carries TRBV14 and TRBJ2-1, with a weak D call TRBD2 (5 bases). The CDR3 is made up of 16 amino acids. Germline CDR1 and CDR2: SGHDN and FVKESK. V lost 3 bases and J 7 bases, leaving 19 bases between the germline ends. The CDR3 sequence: CASSQYAGTATNEQFF. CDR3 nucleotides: TGTGCCAGCAGCCAGTATGCGGGCACAGCGACGAATGAGCAGTTCTTC. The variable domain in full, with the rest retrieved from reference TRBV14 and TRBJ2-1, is EAGVTQFPSHSVIEKGQTVTLRCDPISGHDNLYWYRRVMGKEIKFLLHFVKESKQDESGMPNNRFLAERTGGTYSTLKVQPAELEDSGVYFCASSQYAGTATNEQFFGPGTRLTVL.

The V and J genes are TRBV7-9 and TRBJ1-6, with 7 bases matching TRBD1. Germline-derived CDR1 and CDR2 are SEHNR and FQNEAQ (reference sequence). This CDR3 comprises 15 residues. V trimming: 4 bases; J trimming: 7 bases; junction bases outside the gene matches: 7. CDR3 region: CASSSAHRGNSPLHF. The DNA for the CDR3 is TGTGCCAGCAGCTCAGCCCACAGGGGAAATTCACCCCTCCACTTT. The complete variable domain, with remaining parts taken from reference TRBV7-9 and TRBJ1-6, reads DTGVSQNPRHKITKRGQNVTFRCDPISEHNRLYWYRQTLGQGPEFLTYFQNEAQLEKSRLLSDRFSAERPKGSFSTLEIQRTEQGDSAMYLCASSSAHRGNSPLHFGNGTRLTVT.

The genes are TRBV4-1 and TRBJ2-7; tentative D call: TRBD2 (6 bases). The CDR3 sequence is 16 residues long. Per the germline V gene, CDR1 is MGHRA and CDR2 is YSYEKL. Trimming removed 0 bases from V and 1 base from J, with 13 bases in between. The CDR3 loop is CASSQDLKAGSYEQYF. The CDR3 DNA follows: TGCGCCAGCAGCCAAGATCTAAAGGCGGGGTCCTACGAGCAGTACTTC.

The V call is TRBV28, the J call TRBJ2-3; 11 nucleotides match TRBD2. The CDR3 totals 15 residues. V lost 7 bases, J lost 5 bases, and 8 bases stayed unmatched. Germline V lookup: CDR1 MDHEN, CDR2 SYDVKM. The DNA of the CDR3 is TGTGCCAGCAATCCCCTAGCGGGAGGTCAAGATACGCAGTATTTT. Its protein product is CASNPLAGGQDTQYF.

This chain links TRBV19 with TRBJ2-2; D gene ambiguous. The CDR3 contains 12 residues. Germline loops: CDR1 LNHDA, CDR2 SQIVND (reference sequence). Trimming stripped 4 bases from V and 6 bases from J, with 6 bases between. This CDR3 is CASSKAAGELFF. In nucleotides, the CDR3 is TGTGCCAGTAGTAAGGCGGCCGGGGAGCTGTTTTTT.

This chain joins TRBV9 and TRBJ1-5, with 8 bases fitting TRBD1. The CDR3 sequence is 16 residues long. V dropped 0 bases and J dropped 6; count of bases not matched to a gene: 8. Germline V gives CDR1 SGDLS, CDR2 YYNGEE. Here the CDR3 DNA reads TGTGCCAGCAGCGTAGGGGACAGGCCTTCGGGTCAGCCCCAGCATTTT. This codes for CASSVGDRPSGQPQHF.

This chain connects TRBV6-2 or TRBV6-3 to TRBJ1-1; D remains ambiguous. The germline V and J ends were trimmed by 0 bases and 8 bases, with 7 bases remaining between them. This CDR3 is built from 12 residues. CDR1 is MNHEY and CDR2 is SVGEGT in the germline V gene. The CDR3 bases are TGTGCCAGCAGTTACTCGAGCGGGGAAGCTTTCTTT. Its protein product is CASSYSSGEAFF.

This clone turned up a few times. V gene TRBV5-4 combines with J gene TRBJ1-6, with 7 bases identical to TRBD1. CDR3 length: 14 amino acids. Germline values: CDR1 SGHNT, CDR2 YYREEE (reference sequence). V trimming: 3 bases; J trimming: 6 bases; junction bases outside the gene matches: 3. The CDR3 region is CASSSGQPNSPLHF. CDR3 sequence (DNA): TGTGCCAGCAGCTCGGGACAGCCTAATTCACCCCTCCACTTT.

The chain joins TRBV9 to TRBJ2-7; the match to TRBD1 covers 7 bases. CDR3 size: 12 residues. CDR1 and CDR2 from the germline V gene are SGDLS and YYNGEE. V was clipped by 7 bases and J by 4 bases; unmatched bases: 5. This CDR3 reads CASWGQSYEQYF. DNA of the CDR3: TGTGCCAGCTGGGGACAGTCGTACGAGCAGTACTTC.

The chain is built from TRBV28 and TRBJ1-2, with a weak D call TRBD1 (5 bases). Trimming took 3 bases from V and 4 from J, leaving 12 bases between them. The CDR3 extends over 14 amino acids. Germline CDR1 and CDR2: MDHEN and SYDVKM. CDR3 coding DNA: TGTGCCAGCAGTTTGGGGCGGCTACGCTATGGCTACACCTTC. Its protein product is CASSLGRLRYGYTF.